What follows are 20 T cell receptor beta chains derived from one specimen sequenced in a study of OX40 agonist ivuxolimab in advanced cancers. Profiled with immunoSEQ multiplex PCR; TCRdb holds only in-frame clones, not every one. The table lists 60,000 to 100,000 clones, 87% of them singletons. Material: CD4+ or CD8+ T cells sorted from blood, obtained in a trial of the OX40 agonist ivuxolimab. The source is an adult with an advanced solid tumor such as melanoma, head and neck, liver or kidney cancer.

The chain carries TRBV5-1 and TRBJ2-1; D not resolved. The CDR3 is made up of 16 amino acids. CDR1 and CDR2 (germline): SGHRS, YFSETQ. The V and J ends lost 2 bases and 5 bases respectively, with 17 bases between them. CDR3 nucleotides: TGCGCCAGCAGCTTTAGTCGGTCTACGCGTGACAATGAGCAGTTCTTC. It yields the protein CASSFSRSTRDNEQFF.

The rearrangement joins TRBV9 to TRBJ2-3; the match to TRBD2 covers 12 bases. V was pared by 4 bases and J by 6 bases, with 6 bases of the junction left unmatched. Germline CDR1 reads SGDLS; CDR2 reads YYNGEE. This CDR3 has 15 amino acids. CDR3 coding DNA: TGTGCCAGCAGCCCCCGTGGGACTAGCGGGGATACGCAGTATTTT. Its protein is CASSPRGTSGDTQYF.

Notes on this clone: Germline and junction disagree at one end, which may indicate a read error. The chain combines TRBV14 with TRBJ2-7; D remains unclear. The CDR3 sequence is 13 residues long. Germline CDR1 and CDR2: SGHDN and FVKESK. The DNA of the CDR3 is TGTGCCAGCAGCAAAGATCATCGGGCTGAGCAGTACTTC. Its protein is CASSKDHRAEQYF.

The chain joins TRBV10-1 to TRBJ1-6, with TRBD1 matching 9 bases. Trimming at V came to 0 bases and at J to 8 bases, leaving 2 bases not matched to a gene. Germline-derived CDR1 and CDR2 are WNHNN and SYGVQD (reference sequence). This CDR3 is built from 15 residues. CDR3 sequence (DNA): TGCGCCAGCAGTGAGTCGGGACAGGGACATTCACCCCTCCACTTT. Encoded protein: CASSESGQGHSPLHF.

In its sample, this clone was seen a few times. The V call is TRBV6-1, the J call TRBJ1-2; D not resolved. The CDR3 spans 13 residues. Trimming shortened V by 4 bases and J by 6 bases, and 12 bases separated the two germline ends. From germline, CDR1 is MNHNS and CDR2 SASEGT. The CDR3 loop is CASSARRVDGYTF. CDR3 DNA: TGTGCCAGCAGTGCCAGGCGGGTTGATGGCTACACCTTC.

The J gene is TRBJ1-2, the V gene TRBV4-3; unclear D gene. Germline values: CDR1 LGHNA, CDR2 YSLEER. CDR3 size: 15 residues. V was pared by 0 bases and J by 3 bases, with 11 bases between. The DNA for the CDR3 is TGCGCCAGCAGCCAAGACAGGCAGGCCGACTATGGCTACACCTTC. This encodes CASSQDRQADYGYTF.

The CDR3 protein is CASSLETPAYEQYF. The CDR3 nucleotides are TGCGCCAGCAGCTTGGAGACGCCAGCCTACGAGCAGTACTTC. The chain has TRBV5-1 and TRBJ2-7; D gene uncertain. Germline V CDR1 and CDR2: SGHRS, YFSETQ. The ends were cut back, 0 bases at V and 2 bases at J, with 9 bases in the middle. The CDR3 length is 14 residues.

The CDR3 protein is CASSIVPGQGNQPQHF. CDR3 coding DNA: TGTGCCAGTAGTATAGTCCCAGGGCAGGGCAATCAGCCCCAGCATTTT. The genes are TRBV19 and TRBJ1-5; TRBD1 is a possible D gene (5 bases). CDR1 is LNHDA and CDR2 is SQIVND in the germline V gene (reference sequence). The CDR3 is 16 residues long. Trimming stripped 1 base from V and 2 bases from J, with 12 bases between.

CDR3 amino acids: CASSFILAGGSKETQYF. DNA for the CDR3: TGTGCCAGCAGTTTTATACTAGCGGGCGGATCAAAAGAGACCCAGTACTTC. The V gene is TRBV27, the J gene TRBJ2-5; 9 positions match TRBD2. The J segment lost 3 bases and the V segment lost 3 bases, leaving 11 bases of the junction unmatched. CDR1 is MNHEY, CDR2 SMNVEV, per germline (reference sequence). The CDR3 extends over 17 amino acids.

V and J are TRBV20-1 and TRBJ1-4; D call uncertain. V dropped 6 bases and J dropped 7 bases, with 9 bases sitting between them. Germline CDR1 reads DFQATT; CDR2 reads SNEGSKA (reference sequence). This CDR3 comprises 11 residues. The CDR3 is CSAPSGEKLFF. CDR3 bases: TGCAGTGCCCCGTCAGGTGAAAAACTGTTTTTT.

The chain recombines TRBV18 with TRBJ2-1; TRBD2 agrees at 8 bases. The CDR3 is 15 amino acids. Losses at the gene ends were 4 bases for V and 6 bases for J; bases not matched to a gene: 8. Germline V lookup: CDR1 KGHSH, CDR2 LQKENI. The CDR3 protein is CASSQSGTRSNEQFF. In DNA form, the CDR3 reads TGTGCCAGCTCACAGTCCGGGACTAGGAGCAATGAGCAGTTCTTC.

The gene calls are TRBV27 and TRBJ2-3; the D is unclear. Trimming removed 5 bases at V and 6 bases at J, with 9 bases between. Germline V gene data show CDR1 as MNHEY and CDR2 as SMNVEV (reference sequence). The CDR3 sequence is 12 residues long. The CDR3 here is CASSPTGDTQYF. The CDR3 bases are TGTGCCAGCAGTCCCACCGGCGATACGCAGTATTTT.

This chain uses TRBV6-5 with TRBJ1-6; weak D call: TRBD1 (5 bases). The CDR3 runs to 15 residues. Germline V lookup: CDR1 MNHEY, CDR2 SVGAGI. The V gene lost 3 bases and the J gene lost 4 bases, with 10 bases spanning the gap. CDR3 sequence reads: CASSYGAGYNSPLHF. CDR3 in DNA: TGTGCCAGCAGTTATGGGGCAGGGTATAATTCACCCCTCCACTTT.

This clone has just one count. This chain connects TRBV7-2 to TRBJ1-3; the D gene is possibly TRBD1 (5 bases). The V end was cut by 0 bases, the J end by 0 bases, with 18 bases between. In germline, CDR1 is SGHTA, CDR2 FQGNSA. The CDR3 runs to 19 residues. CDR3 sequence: CASSLAENPGFSSGNTIYF. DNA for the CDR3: TGTGCCAGCAGCTTAGCAGAGAACCCAGGGTTCAGCTCTGGAAACACCATATATTTT.

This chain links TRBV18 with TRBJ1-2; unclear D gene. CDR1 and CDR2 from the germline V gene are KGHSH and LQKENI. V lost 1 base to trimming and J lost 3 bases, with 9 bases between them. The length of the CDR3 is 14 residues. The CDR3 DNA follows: TGTGCCAGCTCACCACAAGACCTAGACTATGGCTACACCTTC. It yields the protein CASSPQDLDYGYTF.

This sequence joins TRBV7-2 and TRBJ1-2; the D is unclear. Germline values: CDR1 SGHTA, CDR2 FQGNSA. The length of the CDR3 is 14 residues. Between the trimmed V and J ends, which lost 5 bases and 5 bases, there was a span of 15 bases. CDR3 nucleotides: TGTGCCAGCAGCATGAAAGGAGGACCTTATGGCTACACCTTC. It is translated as CASSMKGGPYGYTF.

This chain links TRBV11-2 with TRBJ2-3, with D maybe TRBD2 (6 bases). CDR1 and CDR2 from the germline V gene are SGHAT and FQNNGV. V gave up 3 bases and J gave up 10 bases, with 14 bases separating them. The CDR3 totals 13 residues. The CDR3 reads CASSLTRGRAQYF. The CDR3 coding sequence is TGTGCCAGCAGCTTGACTAGAGGCAGAGCGCAGTATTTT.

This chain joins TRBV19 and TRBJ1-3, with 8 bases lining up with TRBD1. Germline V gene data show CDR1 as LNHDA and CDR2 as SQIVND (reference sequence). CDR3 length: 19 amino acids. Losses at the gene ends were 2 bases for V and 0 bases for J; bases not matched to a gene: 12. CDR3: CASSIIPPGQDSSGNTIYF. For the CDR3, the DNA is TGTGCCAGTAGTATAATCCCCCCGGGACAGGATAGCTCTGGAAACACCATATATTTT.

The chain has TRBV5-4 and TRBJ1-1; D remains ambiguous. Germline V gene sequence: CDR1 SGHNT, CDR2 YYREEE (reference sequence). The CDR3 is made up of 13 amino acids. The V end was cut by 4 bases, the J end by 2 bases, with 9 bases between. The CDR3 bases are TGTGCCAGCAGCGTGACTACTAACACTGAAGCTTTCTTT. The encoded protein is CASSVTTNTEAFF.

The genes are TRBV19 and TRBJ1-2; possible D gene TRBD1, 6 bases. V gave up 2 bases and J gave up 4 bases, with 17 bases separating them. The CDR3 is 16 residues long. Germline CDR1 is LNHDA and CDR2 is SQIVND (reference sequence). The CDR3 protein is CASSISFDRSIYGYTF. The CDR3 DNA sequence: TGTGCCAGTAGTATAAGCTTCGACAGGTCCATCTATGGCTACACCTTC.